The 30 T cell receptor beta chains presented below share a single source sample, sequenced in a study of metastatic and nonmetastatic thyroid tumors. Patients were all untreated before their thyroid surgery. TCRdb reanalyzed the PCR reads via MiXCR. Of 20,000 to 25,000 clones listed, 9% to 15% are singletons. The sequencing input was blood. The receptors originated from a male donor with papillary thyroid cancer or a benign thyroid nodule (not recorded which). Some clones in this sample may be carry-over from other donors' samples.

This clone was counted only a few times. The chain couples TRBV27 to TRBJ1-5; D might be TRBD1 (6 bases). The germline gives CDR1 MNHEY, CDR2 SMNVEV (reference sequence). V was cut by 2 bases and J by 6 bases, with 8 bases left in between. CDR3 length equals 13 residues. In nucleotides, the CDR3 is TGTGCCAGCAGTTTAAACAGGGTTCAGCCCCAGCATTTT. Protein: CASSLNRVQPQHF.

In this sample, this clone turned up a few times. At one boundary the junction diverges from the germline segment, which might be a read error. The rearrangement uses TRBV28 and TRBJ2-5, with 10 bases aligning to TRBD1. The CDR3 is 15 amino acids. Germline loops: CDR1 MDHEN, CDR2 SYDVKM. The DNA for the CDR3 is TGTGCCAGAAGTTCTCCGACAGGGGGCGTGGAGACCCAGTACTTC. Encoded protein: CARSSPTGGVETQYF.

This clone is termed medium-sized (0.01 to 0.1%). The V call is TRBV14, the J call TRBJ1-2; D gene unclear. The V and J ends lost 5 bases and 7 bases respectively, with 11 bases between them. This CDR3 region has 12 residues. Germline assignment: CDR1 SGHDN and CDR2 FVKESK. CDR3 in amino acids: CASSATRSGYTF. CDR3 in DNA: TGTGCCAGCAGCGCTACCAGGAGTGGCTACACCTTC.

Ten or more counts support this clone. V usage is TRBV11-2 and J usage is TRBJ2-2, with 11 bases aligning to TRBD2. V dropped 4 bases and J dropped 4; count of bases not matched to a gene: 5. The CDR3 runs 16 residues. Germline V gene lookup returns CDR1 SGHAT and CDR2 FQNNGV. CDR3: CASSSIAGGFTGELFF. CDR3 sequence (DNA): TGTGCCAGCAGCTCTATAGCGGGAGGGTTCACCGGGGAGCTGTTTTTT.

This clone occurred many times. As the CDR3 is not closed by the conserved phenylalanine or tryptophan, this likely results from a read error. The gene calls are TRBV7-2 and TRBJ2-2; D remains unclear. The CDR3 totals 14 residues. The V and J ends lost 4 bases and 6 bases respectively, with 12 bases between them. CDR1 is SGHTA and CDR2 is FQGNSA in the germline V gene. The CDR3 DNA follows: TGTGCCAGCAGCTCGCCCGTAAACGCCGGGGAGCTGTTTCTT. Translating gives CASSSPVNAGELFL.

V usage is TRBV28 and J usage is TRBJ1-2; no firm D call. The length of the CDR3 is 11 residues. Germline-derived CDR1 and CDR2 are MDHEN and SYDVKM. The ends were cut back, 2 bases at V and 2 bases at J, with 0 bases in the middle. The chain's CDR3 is CASSLNYGYTF. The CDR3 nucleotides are TGTGCCAGCAGTTTAAACTATGGCTACACCTTC.

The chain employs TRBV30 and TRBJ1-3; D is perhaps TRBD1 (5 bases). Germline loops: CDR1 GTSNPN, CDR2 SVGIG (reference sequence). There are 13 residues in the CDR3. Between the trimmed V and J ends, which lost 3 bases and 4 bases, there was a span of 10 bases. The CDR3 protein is CAWRPGPGNTIYF. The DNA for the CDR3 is TGTGCCTGGAGGCCAGGGCCCGGAAACACCATATATTTT.

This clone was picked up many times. The chain's CDR3 is CASSQRGGIQYF. The CDR3 bases are TGTGCCAGCAGCCAAAGGGGGGGCATTCAGTACTTC. The genes are TRBV3-1 and TRBJ2-4; D might be TRBD2 (7 bases). From germline, CDR1 is LGHDT and CDR2 YNNKEL (reference sequence). The CDR3 contains 12 residues. Trimming took off 2 bases at V and 9 bases at J, with 8 bases between the two ends.

The CDR3 sequence: CASRVLGAADYGYTF. The CDR3 DNA is TGTGCCAGCCGGGTCCTAGGGGCCGCTGACTATGGCTACACCTTC. The J gene is TRBJ1-2, the V gene TRBV28, with D maybe TRBD1 (5 bases). The ends were cut back, 8 bases at V and 3 bases at J, with 19 bases in the middle. The CDR3 consists of 15 residues. The germline V gene encodes CDR1 MDHEN and CDR2 SYDVKM.

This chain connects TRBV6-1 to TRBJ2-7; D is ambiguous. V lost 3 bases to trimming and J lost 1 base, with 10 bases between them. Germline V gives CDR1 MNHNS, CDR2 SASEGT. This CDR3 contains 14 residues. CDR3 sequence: CASSDPTLSYEQYF. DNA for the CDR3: TGTGCCAGCAGTGATCCCACACTATCCTACGAGCAGTACTTC.

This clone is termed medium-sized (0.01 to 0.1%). CDR3 amino acids: CASSRPGQGVAGELFF. Written as DNA, the CDR3 is TGTGCCAGCAGCCGTCCGGGGCAGGGAGTTGCCGGGGAGCTGTTTTTT. The chain carries TRBV27 and TRBJ2-2; D possibly matches TRBD1 or TRBD2 (5 bases each). V lost 6 bases and J 6 bases, leaving 20 bases between the germline ends. The CDR3 runs to 16 residues. Germline loops: CDR1 MNHEY, CDR2 SMNVEV (reference sequence).

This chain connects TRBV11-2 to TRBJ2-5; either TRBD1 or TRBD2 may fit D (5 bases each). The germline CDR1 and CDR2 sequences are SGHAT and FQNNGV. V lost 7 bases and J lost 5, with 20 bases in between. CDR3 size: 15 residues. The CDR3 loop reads CASTLGTRRVETQYF. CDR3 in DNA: TGTGCCAGCACCTTGGGGACGCGACGTGTTGAGACCCAGTACTTC. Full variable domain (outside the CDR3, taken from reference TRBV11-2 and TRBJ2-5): EAGVAQSPRYKIIEKRQSVAFWCNPISGHATLYWYQQILGQGPKLLIQFQNNGVVDDSQLPKDRFSAERLKGVDSTLKIQPAKLEDSAVYLCASTLGTRRVETQYFGPGTRLLVL.

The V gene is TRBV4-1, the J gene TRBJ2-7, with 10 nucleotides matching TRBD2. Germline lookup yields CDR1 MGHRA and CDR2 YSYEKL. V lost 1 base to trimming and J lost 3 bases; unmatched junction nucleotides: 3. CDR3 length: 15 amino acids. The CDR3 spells CASSQALAGVYEQYF. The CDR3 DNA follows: TGCGCCAGCAGCCAAGCCCTAGCGGGAGTCTACGAGCAGTACTTC.

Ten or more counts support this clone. The CDR3 loop reads CASSPLPLSGNTIYF. CDR3 bases: TGTGCCAGCAGCCCCCTTCCTCTCTCTGGAAACACCATATATTTT. The genes are TRBV3-1 and TRBJ1-3; D is undetermined. The V gene's germline CDR1 is LGHDT and CDR2 YNNKEL (reference sequence). Trimming left V 4 bases short and J 0 bases short, with 10 bases between. The CDR3 is 15 amino acids.

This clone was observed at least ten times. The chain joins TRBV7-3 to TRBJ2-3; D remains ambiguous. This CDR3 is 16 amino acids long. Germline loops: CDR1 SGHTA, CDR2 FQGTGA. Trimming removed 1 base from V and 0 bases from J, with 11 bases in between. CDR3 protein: CASSLSRTSSTDTQYF. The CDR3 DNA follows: TGTGCCAGCAGCTTAAGCAGGACCTCTAGCACAGATACGCAGTATTTT.

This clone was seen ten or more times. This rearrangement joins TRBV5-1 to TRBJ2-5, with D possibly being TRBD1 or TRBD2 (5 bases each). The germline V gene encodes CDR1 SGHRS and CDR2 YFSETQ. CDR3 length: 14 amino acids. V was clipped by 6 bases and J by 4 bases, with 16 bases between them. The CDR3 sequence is CASTSLNGGETQYF. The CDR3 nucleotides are TGCGCCAGCACCTCCTTAAATGGGGGAGAGACCCAGTACTTC. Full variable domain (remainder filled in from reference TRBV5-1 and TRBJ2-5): KAGVTQTPRYLIKTRGQQVTLSCSPISGHRSVSWYQQTPGQGLQFLFEYFSETQRNKGNFPGRFSGRQFSNSRSEMNVSTLELGDSALYLCASTSLNGGETQYFGPGTRLLVL.

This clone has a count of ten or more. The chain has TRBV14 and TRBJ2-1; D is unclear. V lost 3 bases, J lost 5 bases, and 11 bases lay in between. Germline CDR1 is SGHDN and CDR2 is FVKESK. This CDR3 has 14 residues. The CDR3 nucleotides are TGTGCCAGCAGCCATGGCTCGAGAAACAATGAGCAGTTCTTC. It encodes CASSHGSRNNEQFF.

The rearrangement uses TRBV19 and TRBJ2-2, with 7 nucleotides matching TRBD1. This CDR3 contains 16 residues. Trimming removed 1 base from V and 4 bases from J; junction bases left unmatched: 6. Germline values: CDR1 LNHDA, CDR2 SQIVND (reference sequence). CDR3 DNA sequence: TGTGCCAGTAGTATAGCAGGGGGAGTTGGCACCGGGGAGCTGTTTTTT. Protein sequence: CASSIAGGVGTGELFF.

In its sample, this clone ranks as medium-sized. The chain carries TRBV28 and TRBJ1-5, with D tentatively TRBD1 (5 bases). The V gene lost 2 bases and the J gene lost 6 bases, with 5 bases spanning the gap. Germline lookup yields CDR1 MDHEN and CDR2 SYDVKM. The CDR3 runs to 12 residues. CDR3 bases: TGTGCCAGCAGTTTAAGGGGTCAGCCCCAGCATTTT. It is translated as CASSLRGQPQHF.

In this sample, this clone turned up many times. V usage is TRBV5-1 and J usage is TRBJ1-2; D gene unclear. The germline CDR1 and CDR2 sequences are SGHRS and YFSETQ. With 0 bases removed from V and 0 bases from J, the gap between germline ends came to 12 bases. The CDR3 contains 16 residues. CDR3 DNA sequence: TGCGCCAGCAGCTTGGCCGACGGAGGAGCTAACTATGGCTACACCTTC. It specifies CASSLADGGANYGYTF.

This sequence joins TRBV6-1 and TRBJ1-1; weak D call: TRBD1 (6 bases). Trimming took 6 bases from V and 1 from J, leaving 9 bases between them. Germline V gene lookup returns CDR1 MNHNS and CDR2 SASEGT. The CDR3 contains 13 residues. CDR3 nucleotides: TGTGCCAGCAGATGGGGACAGAACACTGAAGCTTTCTTT. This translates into CASRWGQNTEAFF.

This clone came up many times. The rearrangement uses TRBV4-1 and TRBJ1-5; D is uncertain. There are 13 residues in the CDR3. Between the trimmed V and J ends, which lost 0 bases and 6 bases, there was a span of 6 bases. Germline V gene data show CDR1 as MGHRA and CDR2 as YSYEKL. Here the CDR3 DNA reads TGCGCCAGCAGCCAAGATGGTGCTCAGCCCCAGCATTTT. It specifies CASSQDGAQPQHF.

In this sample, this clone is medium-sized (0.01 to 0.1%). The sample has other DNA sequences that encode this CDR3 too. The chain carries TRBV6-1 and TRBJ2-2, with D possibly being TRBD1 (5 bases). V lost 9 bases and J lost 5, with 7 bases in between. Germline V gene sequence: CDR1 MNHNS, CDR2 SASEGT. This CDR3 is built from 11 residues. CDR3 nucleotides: TGTGCCAGTAGGGGAACCGGGGAGCTGTTTTTT. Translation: CASRGTGELFF.

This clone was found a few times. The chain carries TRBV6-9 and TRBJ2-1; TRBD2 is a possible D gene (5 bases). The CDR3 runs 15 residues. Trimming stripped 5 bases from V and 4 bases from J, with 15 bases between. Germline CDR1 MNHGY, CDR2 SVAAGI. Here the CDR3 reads CASSLAAGDYNEQFF. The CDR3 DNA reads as TGTGCCAGCAGTCTGGCAGCCGGGGATTACAATGAGCAGTTCTTC.

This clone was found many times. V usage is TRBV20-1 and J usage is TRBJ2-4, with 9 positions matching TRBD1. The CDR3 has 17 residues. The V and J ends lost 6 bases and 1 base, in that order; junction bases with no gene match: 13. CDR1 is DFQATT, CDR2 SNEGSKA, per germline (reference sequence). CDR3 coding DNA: TGCAGTGCCATTTCCCCCGGGACAGGGAAGGCCAAAAACATTCAGTACTTC. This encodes CSAISPGTGKAKNIQYF.

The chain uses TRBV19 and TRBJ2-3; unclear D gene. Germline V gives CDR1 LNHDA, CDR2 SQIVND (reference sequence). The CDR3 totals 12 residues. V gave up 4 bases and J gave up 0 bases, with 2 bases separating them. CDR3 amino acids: CASSRSTDTQYF. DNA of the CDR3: TGTGCCAGTAGTAGGAGCACAGATACGCAGTATTTT.

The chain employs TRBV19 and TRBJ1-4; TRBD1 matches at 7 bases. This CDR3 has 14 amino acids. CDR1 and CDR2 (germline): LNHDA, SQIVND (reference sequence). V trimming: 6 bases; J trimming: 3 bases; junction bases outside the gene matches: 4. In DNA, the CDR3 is TGTGCCAGTAGACGGGGACAGTCTAATGAAAAACTGTTTTTT. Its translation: CASRRGQSNEKLFF.

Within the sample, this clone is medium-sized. The CDR3 sequence: CASSFRLDSYYEQYF. The CDR3 DNA is TGTGCCAGCAGTTTTCGCCTGGACAGTTACTACGAGCAGTACTTC. The V gene is TRBV27, the J gene TRBJ2-7; D might be TRBD1 (6 bases). Germline V CDR1 and CDR2: MNHEY, SMNVEV (reference sequence). The CDR3 is 15 amino acids. V lost 3 bases to trimming and J lost 3 bases, with 15 bases between them.

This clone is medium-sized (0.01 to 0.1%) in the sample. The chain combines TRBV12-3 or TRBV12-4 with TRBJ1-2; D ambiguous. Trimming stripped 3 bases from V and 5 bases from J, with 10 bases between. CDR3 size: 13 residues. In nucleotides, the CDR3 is TGTGCCAGCAGTTTCTGGCAAGAATATGGCTACACCTTC. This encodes CASSFWQEYGYTF.

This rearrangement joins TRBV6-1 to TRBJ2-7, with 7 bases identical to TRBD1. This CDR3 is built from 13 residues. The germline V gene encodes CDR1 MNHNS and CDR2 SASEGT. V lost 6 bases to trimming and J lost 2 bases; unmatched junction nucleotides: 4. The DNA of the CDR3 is TGTGCCAGCAGAGGACAGGCGACCTACGAGCAGTACTTC. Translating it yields CASRGQATYEQYF.